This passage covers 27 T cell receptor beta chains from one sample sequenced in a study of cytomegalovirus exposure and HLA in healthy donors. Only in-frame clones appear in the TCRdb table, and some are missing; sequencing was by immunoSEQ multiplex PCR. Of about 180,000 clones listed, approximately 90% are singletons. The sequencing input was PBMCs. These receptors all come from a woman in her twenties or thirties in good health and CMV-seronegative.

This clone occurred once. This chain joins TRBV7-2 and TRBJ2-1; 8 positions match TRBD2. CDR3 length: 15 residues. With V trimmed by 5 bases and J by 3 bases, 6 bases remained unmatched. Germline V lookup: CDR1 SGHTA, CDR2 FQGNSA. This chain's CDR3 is CASSPPGLVYNEQFF. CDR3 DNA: TGTGCCAGCAGCCCTCCGGGACTAGTCTACAATGAGCAGTTCTTC.

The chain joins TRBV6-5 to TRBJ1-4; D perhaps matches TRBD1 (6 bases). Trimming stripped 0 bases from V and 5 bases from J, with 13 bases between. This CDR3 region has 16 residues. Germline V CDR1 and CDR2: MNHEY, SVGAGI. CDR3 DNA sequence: TGTGCCAGCAGTTACTCGGAGGACAGTCTGAATGAAAAACTGTTTTTT. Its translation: CASSYSEDSLNEKLFF.

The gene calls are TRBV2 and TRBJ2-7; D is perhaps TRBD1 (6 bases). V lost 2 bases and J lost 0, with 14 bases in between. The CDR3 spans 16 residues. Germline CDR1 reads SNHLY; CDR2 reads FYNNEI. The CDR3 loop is CASSESRTDYSYEQYF. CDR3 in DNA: TGTGCCAGCAGTGAATCCCGGACAGACTACTCCTACGAGCAGTACTTC.

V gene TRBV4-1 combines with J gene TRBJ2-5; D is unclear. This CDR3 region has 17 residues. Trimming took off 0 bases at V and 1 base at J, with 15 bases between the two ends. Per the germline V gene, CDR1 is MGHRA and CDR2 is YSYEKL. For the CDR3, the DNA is TGCGCCAGCAGCCAAGATTTCGCGTTACAGCTCCAAGAGACCCAGTACTTC. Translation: CASSQDFALQLQETQYF.

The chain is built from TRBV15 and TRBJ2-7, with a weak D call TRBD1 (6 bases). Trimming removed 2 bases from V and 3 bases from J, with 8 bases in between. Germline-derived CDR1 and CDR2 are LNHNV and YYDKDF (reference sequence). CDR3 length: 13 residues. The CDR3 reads CATSRPGDYEQYF. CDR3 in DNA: TGTGCCACCAGCAGACCAGGGGACTACGAGCAGTACTTC.

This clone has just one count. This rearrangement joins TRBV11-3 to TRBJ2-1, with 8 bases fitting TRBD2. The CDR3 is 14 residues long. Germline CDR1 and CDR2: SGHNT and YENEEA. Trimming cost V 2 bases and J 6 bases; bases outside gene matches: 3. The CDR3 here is CASSLRTSPNEQFF. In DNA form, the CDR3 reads TGTGCCAGCAGCTTAAGGACTAGCCCCAATGAGCAGTTCTTC.

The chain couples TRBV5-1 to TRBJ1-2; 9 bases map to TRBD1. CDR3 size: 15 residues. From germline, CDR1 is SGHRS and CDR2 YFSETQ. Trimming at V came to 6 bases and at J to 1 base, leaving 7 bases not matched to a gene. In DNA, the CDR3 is TGCGCCAGCACCTTCGGGGACAGGGTTAACTATGGCTACACCTTC. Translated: CASTFGDRVNYGYTF.

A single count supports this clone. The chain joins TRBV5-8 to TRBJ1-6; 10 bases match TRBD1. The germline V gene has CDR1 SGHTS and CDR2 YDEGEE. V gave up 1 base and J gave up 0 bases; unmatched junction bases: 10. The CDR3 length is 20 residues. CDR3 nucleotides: TGTGCCAGCAGCTTGAACAGCGGGACAGGGGTGAGCTCCTATAATTCACCCCTCCACTTT. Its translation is CASSLNSGTGVSSYNSPLHF. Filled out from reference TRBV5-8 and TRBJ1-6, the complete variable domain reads EAGVTQSPTHLIKTRGQQATLRCSPISGHTSVYWYQQALGLGLQFLLWYDEGEERNRGNFPPRFSGRQFPNYSSELNVNALELEDSALYLCASSLNSGTGVSSYNSPLHFGNGTRLTVT.

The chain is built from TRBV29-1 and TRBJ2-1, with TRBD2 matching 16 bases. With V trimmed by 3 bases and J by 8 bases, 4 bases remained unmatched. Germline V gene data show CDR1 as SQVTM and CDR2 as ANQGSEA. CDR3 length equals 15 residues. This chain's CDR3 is CSVEGLAGGPDEQFF. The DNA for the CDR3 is TGCAGCGTTGAGGGACTAGCGGGGGGGCCCGATGAGCAGTTCTTC.

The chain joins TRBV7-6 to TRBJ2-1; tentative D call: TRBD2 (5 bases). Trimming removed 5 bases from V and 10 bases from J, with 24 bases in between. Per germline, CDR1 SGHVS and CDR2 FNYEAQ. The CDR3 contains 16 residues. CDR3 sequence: CASSMAAGKAVREQFF. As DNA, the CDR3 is TGTGCCAGCAGCATGGCCGCCGGGAAAGCGGTTCGGGAGCAGTTCTTC.

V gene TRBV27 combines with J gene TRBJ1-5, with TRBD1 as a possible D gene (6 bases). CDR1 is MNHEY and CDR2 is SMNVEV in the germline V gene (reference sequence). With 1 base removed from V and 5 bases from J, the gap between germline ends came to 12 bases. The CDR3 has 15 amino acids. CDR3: CASSLFRDTDQPQHF. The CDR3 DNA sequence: TGTGCCAGCAGTTTATTCCGGGACACAGATCAGCCCCAGCATTTT.

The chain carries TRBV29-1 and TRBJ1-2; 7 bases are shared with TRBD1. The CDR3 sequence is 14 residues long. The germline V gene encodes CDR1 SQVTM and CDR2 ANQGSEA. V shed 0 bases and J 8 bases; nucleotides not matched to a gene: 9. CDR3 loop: CSVEDLGQGGGYTF. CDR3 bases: TGCAGCGTTGAAGATCTGGGACAAGGGGGCGGCTACACCTTC. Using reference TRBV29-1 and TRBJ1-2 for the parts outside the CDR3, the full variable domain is SAVISQKPSRDICQRGTSLTIQCQVDSQVTMMFWYRQQPGQSLTLIATANQGSEATYESGFVIDKFPISRPNLTFSTLTVSNMSPEDSSIYLCSVEDLGQGGGYTFGSGTRLTVV.

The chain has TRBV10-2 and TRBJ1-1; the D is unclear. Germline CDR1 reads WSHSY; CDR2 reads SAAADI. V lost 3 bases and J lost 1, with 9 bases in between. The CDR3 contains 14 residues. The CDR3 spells CASSDWRPNTEAFF. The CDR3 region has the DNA TGCGCCAGCAGTGATTGGAGACCGAACACTGAAGCTTTCTTT.

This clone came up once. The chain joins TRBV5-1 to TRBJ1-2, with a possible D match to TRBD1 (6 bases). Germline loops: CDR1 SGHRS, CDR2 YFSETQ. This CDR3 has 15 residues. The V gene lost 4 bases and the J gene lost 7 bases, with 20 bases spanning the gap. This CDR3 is CASSPLDDRPGGYTF. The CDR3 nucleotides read TGCGCCAGCAGCCCGCTTGACGACAGGCCGGGTGGCTACACCTTC.

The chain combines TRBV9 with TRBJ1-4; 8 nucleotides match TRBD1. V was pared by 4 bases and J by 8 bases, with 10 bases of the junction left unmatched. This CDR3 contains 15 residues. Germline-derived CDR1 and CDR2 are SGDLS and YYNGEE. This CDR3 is CASSPQGGAGEKLFF. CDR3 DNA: TGTGCCAGCAGCCCACAGGGGGGGGCTGGCGAAAAACTGTTTTTT.

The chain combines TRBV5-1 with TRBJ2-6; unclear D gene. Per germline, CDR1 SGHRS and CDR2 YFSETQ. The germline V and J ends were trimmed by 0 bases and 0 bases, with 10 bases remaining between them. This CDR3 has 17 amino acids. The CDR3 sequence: CASSLEPNLSGANVLTF. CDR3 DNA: TGCGCCAGCAGCTTGGAGCCCAACCTCTCTGGGGCCAACGTCCTGACTTTC.

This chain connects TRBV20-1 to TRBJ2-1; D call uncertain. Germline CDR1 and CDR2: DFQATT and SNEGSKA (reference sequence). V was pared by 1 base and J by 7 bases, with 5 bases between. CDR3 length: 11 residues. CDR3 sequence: CSARGSNEQFF. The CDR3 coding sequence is TGCAGTGCTAGAGGCAGTAATGAGCAGTTCTTC.

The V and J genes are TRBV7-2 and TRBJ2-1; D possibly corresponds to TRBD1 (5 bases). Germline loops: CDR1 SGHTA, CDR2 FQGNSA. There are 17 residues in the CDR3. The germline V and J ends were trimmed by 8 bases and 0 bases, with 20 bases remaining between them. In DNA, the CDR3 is TGTGCCAGCGAGGCAGGGTTTAATCCAAGCTCCTACAATGAGCAGTTCTTC. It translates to CASEAGFNPSSYNEQFF.

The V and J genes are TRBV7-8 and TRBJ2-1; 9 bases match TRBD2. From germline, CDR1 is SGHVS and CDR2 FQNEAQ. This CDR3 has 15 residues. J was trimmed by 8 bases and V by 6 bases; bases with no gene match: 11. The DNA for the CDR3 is TGTGCCAGCAGTTTTAGGGCGGGGGGGTTCTATGAGCAGTTCTTC. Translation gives CASSFRAGGFYEQFF.

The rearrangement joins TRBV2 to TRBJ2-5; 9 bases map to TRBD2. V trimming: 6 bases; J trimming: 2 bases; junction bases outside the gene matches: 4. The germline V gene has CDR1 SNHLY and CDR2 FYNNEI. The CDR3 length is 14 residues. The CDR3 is CASRETSGQETQYF. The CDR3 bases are TGTGCCAGCAGGGAGACTAGCGGACAAGAGACCCAGTACTTC.

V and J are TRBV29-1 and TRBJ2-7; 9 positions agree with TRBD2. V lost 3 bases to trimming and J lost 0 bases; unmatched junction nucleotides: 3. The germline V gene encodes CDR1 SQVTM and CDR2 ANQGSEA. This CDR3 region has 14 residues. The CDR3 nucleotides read TGCAGCGTTGACGGTAGCGGGGGCTCCTACGAGCAGTACTTC. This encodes CSVDGSGGSYEQYF.

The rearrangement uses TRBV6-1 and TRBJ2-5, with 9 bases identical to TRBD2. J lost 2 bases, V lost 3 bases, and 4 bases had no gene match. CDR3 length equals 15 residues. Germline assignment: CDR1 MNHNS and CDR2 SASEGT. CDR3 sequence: CASSDQAGGQETQYF. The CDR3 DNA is TGTGCCAGCAGTGATCAAGCGGGGGGACAAGAGACCCAGTACTTC.

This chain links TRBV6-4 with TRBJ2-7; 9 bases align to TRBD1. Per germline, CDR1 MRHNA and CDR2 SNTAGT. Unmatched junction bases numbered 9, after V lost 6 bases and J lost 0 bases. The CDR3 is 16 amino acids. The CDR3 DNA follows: TGTGCCAGCAGGGAACCACAGGGGGCAGCCTCCTACGAGCAGTACTTC. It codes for CASREPQGAASYEQYF.

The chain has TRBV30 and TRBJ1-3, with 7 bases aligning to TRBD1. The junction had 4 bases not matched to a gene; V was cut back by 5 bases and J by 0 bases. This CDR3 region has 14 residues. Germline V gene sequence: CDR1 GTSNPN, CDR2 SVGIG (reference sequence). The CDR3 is CAWRDSRSGNTIYF. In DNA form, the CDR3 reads TGTGCCTGGCGGGACAGCCGCTCTGGAAACACCATATATTTT.

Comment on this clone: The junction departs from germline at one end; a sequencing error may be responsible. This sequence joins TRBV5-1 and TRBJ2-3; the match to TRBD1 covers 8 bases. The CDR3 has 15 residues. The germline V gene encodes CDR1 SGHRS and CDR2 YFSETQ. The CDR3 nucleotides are TGCGCCAGCAGCTTGTTCGCAGGGGGCACTGATACGCAGTATTTT. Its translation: CASSLFAGGTDTQYF.

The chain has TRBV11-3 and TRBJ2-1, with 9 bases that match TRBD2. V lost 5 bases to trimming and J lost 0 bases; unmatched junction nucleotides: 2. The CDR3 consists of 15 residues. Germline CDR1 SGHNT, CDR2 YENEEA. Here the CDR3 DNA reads TGTGCCAGCAGCCGACTAGCGGCCTCCTACAATGAGCAGTTCTTC. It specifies CASSRLAASYNEQFF.

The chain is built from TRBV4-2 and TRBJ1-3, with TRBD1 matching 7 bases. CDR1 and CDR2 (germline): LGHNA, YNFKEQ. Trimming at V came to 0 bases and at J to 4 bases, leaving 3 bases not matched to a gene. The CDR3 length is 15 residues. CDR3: CASSQDGTAGNTIYF. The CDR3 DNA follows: TGTGCCAGCAGCCAAGATGGGACAGCCGGAAACACCATATATTTT.